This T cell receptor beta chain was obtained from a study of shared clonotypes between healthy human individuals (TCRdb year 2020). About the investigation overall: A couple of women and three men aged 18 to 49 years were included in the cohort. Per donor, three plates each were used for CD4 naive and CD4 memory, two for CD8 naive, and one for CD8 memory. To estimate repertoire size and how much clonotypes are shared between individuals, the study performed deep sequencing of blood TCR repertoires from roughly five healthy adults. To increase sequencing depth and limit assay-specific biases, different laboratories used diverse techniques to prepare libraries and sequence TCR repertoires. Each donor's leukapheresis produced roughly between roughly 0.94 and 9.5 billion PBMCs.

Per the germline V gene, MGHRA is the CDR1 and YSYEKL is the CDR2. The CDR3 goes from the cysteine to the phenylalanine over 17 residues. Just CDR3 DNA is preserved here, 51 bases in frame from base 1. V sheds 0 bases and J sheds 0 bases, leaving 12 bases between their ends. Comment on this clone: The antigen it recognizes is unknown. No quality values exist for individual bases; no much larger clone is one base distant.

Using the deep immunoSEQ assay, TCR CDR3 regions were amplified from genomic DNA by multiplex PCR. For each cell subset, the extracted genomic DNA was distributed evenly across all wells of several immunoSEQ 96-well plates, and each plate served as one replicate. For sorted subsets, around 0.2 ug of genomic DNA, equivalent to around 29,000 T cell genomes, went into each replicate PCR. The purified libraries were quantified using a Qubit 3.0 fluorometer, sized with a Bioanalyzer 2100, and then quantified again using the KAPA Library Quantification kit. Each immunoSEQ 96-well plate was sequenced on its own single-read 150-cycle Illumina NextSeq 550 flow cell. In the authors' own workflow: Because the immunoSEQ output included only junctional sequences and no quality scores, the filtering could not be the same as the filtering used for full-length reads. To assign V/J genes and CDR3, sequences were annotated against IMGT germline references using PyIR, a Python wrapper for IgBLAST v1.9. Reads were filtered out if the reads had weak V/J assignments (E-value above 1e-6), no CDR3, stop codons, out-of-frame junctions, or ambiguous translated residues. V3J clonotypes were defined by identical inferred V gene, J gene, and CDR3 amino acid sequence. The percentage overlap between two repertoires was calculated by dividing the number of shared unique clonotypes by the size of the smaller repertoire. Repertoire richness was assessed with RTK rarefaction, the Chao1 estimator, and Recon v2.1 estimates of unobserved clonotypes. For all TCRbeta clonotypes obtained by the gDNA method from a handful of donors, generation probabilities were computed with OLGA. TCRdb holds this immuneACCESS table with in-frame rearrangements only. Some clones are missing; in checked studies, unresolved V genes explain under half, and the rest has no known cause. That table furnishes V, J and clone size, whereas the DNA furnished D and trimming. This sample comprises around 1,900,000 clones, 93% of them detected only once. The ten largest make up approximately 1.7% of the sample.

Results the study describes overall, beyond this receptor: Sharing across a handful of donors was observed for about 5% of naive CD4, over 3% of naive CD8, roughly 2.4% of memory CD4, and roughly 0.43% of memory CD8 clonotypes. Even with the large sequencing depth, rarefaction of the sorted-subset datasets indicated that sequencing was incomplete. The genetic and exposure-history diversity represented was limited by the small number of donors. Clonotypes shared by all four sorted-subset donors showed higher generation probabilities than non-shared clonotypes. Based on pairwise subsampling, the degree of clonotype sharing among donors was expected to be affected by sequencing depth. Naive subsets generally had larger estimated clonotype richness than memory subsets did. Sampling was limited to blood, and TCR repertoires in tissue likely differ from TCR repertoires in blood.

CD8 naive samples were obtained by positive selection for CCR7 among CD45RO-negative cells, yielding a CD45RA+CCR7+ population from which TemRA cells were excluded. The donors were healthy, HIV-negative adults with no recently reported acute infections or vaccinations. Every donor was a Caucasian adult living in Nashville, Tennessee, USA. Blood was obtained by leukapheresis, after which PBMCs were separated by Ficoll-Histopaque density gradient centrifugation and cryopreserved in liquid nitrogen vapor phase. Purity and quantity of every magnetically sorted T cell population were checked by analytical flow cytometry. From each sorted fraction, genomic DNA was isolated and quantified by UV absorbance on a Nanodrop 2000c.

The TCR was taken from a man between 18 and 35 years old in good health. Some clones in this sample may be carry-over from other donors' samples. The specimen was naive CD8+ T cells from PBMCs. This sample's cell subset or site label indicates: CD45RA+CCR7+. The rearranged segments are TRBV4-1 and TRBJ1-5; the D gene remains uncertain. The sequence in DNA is TGCGCCAGCAGCCAAGATCGTGCGTTTTATAGCAATCAGCCCCAGCATTTT. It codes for CASSQDRAFYSNQPQHF.